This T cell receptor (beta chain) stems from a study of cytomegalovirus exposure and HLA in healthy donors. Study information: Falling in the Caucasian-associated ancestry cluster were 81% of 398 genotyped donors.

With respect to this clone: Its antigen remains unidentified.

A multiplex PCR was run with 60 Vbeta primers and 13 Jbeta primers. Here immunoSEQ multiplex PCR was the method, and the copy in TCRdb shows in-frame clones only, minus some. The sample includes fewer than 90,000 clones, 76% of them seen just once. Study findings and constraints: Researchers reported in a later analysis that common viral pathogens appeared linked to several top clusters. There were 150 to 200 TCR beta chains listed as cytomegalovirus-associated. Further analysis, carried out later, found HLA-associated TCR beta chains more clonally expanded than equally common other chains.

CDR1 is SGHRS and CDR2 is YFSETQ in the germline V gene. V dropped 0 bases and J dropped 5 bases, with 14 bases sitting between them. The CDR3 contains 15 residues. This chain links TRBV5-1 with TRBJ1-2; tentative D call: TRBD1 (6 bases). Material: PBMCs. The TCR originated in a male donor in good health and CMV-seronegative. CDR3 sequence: CASSLEGEGLYGYTF. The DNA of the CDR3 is TGCGCCAGCAGCTTGGAGGGGGAAGGCTTGTATGGCTACACCTTC.